This paragraph covers one T cell receptor beta chain sequence. The antigen remains unidentified. Trimming removed 6 bases from V and 5 bases from J, with 17 bases in between. Germline lookup yields CDR1 SGHVS and CDR2 FQNEAQ. CDR3 length: 15 residues. For sequencing, patients were chosen who had shown expansion of CD8+CD57+ cells by flow cytometry. TCR beta VDJ combinations and CDR3 sequences were profiled from genomic DNA. TCRdb recomputed calls from the reads with MiXCR, one row per CDR3 protein. The sample lists around 200,000 distinct CDR3 sequences, less than 75% seen once, with 58% in the top ten. The sample belongs to a study of CD8+CD57+ T cells in acquired aplastic anemia. Study in general: Sorted CD4+ plus CD8+ cells gave DNA averaging about 3.2 ug.

Overall study results and limits: The study identified about 30 CD8+ CDR3 sequences shared by patients and controls.

This receptor was identified in a human donor with aplastic anemia. Sequencing was carried out using sorted CD4+, CD8+, or CD8+CD57+ T cells (not recorded which) from PBMCs. V usage is TRBV7-8 and J usage is TRBJ2-1; maybe TRBD2 (7 bases). In DNA, the CDR3 is TGTGCCAGCAGAGAGGGGGGGGTAACAAACAATGAGCAGTTCTTC. It is translated as CASREGGVTNNEQFF.